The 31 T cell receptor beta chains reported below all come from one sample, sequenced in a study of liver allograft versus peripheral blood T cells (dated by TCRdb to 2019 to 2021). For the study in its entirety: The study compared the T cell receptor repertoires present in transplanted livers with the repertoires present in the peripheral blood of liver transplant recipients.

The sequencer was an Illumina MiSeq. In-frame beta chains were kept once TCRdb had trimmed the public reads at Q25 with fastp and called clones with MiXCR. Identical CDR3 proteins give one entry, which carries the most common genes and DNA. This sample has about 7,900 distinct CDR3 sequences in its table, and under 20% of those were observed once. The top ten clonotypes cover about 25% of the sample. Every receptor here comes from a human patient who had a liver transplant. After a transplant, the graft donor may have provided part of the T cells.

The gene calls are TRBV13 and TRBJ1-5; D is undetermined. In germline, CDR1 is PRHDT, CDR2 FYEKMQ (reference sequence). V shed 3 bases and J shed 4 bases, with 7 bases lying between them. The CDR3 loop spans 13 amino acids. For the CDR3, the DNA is TGTGCCAGCAGCTTTTCCGGGAATCAGCCCCAGCATTTT. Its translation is CASSFSGNQPQHF. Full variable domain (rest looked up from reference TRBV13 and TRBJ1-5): AAGVIQSPRHLIKEKRETATLKCYPIPRHDTVYWYQQGPGQDPQFLISFYEKMQSDKGSIPDRFSAQQFSDYHSELNMSSLELGDSALYFCASSFSGNQPQHFGDGTRLSIL.

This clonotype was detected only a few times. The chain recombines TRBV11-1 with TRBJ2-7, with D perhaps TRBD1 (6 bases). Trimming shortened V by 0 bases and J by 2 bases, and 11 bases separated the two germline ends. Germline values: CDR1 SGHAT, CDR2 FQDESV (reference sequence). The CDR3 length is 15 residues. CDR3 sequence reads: CASSLAGGPPYEQYF. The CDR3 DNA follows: TGTGCCAGCAGCTTAGCTGGGGGCCCTCCCTACGAGCAGTACTTC.

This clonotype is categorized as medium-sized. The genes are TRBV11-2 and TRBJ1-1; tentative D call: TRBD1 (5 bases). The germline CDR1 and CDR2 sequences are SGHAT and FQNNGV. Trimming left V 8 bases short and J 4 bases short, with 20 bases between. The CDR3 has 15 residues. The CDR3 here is CASHLGPGIGTEAFF. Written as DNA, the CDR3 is TGTGCCAGCCACTTGGGACCTGGAATCGGCACTGAAGCTTTCTTT.

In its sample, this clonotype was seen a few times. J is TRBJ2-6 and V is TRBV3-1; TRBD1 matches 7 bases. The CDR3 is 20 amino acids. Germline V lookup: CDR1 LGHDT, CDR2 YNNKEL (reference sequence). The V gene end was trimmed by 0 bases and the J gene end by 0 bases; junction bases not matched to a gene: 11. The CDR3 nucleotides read TGTGCCAGCAGCCAAGAGACCGGGACAGAGTCTTTCTCTGGGGCCAACGTCCTGACTTTC. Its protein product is CASSQETGTESFSGANVLTF.

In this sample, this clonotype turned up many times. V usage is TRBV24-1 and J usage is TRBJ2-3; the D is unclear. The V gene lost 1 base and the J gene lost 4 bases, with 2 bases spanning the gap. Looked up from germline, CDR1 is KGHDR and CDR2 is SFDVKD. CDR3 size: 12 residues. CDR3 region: CATSDLSDTQYF. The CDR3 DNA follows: TGTGCCACCAGTGATTTATCAGATACGCAGTATTTT.

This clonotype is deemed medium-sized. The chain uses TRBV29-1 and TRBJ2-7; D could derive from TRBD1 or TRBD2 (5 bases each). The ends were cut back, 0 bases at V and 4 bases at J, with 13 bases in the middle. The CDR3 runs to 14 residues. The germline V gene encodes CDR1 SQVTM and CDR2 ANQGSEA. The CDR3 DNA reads TGCAGCGTTGAAGAGGGGGATCTACTTTACGAGCAGTACTTC. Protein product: CSVEEGDLLYEQYF.

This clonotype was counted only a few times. This CDR3 is CASSGERYQPQHF. CDR3 nucleotides: TGTGCCAGTAGTGGGGAGAGATATCAGCCCCAGCATTTT. The chain is built from TRBV19 and TRBJ1-5; D remains unclear. Per germline, CDR1 LNHDA and CDR2 SQIVND (reference sequence). Trimming cost V 5 bases and J 5 bases, with 10 bases left between them. There are 13 residues in the CDR3.

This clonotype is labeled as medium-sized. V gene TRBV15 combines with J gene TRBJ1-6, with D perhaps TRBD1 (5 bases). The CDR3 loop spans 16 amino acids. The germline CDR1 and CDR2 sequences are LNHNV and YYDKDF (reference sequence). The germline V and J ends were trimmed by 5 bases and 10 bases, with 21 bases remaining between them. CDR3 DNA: TGTGCCACCAGCCGCGGGGCAGGTAACTTGGAATCACCCCTCCACTTT. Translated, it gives CATSRGAGNLESPLHF.

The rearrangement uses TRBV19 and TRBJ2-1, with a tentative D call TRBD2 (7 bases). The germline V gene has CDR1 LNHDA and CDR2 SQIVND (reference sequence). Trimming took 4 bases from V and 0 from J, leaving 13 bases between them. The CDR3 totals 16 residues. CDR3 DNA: TGTGCCAGTAGTACCCGCGGGGGCCCCTCCTACAATGAGCAGTTCTTC. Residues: CASSTRGGPSYNEQFF.

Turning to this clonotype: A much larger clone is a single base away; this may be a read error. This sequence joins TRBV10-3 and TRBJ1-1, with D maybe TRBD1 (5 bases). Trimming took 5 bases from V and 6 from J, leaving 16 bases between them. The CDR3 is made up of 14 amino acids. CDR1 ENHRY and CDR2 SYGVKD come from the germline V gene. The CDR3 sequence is CAISTRDGTPEAFF. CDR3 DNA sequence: TGTGCCATCAGTACCCGGGACGGCACACCTGAAGCTTTCTTT.

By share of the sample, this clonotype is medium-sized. This chain's CDR3 is CAISVDGDRANYGYTF. CDR3 nucleotide sequence: TGTGCCATCAGTGTGGACGGGGACAGGGCCAACTATGGCTACACCTTC. This chain links TRBV10-3 with TRBJ1-2, with 9 nucleotides matching TRBD1. The CDR3 spans 16 residues. CDR1 and CDR2 (germline): ENHRY, SYGVKD. V lost 4 bases and J lost 2; bases outside the gene matches: 8.

This CDR3 is CASSQEGSNTEAFF. The CDR3 bases are TGCGCCAGCAGCCAAGAAGGTTCAAACACTGAAGCTTTCTTT. V and J are TRBV4-1 and TRBJ1-1, with D hard to call. The CDR3 is made up of 14 amino acids. V lost 0 bases to trimming and J lost 2 bases, with 7 bases between them. Per germline, CDR1 MGHRA and CDR2 YSYEKL.

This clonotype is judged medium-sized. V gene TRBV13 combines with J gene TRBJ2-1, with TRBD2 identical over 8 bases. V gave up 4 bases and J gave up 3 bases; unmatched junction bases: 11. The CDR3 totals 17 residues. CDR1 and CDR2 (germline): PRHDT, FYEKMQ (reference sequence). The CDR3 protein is CASSSTPRGGVYNEQFF. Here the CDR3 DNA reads TGTGCCAGCAGCTCCACGCCCCGGGGGGGCGTCTACAATGAGCAGTTCTTC.

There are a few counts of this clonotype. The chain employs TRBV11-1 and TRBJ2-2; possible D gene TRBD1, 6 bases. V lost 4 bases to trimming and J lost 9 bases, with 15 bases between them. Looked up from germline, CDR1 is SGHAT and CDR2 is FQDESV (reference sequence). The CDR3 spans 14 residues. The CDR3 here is CASSSSQGRRELFF. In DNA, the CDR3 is TGTGCCAGCAGCTCATCCCAGGGGCGGAGGGAGCTGTTTTTT.

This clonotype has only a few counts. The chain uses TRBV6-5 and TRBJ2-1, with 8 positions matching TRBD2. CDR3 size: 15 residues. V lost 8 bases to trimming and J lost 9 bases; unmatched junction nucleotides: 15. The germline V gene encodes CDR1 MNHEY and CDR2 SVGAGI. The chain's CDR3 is CASERGGGSGGEQFF. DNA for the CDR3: TGTGCCAGCGAGAGGGGCGGGGGGTCTGGCGGTGAGCAGTTCTTC.

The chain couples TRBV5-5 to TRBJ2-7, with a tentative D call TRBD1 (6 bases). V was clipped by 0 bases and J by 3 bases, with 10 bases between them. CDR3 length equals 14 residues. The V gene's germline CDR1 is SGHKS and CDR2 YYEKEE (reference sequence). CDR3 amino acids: CASSLGDILYEQYF. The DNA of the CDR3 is TGTGCCAGCAGCTTGGGGGACATCCTCTACGAGCAGTACTTC.

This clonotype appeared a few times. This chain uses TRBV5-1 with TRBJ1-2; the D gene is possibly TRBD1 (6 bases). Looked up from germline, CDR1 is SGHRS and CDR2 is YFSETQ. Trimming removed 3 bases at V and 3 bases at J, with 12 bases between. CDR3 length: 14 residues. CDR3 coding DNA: TGCGCCAGCAGCTCCAGTCGGGGGCACTATGGCTACACCTTC. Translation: CASSSSRGHYGYTF.

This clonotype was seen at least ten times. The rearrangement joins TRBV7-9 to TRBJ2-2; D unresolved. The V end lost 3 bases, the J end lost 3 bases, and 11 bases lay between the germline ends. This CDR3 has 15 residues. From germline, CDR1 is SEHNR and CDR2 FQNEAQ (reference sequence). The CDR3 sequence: CASSFSNVYTGELFF. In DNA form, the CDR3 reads TGTGCCAGCAGCTTTTCAAACGTGTACACCGGGGAGCTGTTTTTT.

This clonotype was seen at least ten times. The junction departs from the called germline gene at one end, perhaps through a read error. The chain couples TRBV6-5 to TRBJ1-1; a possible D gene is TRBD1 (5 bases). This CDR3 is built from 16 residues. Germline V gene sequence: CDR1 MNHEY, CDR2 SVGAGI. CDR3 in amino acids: CASSHSRGGMNTEAFF. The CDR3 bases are TGTGCCAGCAGTCACTCTCGGGGCGGTATGAACACTGAAGCTTTCTTT.

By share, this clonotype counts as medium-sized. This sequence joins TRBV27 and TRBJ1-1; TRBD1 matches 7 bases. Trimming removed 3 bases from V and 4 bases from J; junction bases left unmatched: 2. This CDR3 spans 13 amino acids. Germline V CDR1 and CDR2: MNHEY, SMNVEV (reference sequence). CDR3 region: CASSLGQFTEAFF. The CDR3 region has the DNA TGTGCCAGCAGTTTGGGACAGTTCACTGAAGCTTTCTTT.

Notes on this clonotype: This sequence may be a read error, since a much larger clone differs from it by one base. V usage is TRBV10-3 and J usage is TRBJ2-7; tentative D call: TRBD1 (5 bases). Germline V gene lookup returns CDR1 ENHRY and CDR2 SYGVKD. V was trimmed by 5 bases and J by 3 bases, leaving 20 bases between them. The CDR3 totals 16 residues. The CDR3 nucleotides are TGTGCCATCAGTTACTTCCTCGCAGGGAAAGGCTACGAGCAGTACTTC. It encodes CAISYFLAGKGYEQYF.

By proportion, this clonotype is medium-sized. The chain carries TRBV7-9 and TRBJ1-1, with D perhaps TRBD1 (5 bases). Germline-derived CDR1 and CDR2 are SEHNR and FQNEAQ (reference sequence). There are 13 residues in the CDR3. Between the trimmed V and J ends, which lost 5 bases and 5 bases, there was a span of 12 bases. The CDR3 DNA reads TGTGCCAGCAGCCTTGACGGGGGGACTGAAGCTTTCTTT. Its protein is CASSLDGGTEAFF.

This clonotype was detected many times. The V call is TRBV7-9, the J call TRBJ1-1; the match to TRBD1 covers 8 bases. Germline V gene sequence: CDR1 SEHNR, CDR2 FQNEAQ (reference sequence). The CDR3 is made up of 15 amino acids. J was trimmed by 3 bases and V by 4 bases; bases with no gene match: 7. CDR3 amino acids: CASSSQTGVDTEAFF. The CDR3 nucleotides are TGTGCCAGCAGCTCCCAGACAGGGGTGGACACTGAAGCTTTCTTT.

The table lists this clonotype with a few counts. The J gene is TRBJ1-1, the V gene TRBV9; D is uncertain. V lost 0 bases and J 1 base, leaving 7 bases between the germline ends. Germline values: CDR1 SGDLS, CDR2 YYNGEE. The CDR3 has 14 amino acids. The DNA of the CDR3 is TGTGCCAGCAGCGTAGGGAAAAAGAACACTGAAGCTTTCTTT. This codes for CASSVGKKNTEAFF.

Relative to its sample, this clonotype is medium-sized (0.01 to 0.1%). In nucleotides, the CDR3 is TGTGCCAGCAGTGAAGCACTCTTCGGGGATTCCTACGAGCAGTACTTC. Translation gives CASSEALFGDSYEQYF. The chain links TRBV6-1 to TRBJ2-7, with D tentatively TRBD2 (5 bases). Germline CDR1 reads MNHNS; CDR2 reads SASEGT. The CDR3 has 16 amino acids. Between the trimmed V and J ends, which lost 0 bases and 1 base, there was a span of 13 bases.

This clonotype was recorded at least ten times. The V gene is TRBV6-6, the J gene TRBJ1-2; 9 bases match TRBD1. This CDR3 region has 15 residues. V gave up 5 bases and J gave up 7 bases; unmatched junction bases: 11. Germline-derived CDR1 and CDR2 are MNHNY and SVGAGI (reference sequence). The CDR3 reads CASSLPGQGRFGYTF. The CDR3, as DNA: TGTGCCAGCAGTCTGCCGGGACAGGGAAGGTTTGGCTACACCTTC.

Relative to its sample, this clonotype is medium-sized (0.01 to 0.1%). The CDR3 DNA sequence: TGTGCCAGCACCGGCAGGGGGGGGGCCGGGGAGCTGTTTTTT. Its translation: CASTGRGGAGELFF. The rearrangement uses TRBV27 and TRBJ2-2; D possibly uses TRBD1 or TRBD2 (7 bases each). The CDR3 has 14 amino acids. Trimming pared 7 bases from V and 6 bases from J, leaving 15 bases between. Germline V gives CDR1 MNHEY, CDR2 SMNVEV (reference sequence).

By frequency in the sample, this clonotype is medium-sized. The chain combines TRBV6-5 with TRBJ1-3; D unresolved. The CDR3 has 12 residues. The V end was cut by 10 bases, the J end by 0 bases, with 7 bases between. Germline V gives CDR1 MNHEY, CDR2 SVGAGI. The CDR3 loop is CATGPSGNTIYF. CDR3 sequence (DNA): TGTGCCACAGGCCCCTCTGGAAACACCATATATTTT.

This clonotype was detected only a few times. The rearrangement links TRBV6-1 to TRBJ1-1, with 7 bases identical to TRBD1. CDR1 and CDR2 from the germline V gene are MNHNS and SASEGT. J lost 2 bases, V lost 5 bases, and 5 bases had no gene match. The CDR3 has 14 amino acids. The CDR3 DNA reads TGTGCCAGCAGTTACCGGGACAGCAACACTGAAGCTTTCTTT. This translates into CASSYRDSNTEAFF.

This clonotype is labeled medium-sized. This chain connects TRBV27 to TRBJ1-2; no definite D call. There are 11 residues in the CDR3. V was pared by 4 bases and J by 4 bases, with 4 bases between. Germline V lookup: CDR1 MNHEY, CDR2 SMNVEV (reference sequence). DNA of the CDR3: TGTGCCAGCAGTTACCTCTATGGCTACACCTTC. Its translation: CASSYLYGYTF.

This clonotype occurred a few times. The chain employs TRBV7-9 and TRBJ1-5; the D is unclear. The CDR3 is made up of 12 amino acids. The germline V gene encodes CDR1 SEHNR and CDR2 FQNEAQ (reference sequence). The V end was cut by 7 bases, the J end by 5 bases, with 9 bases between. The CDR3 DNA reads TGTGCCAGCACCCTCGGGGATCAGCCCCAGCATTTT. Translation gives CASTLGDQPQHF.